This section outlines one TCR beta chain sequence together with its context. Its antigen is not identified. Repertoires were generated with immunoSEQ multiplex PCR, while TCRdb's copy carries only in-frame clones and drops some. This sample has around 30,000 clones, with 90% to 95% found just once. Regarding time point: newly diagnosed, previously untreated cHL patient sample. PBMCs representing newly diagnosed, untreated classical Hodgkin lymphoma functioned as the comparison. Losses at the gene ends were 3 bases for V and 4 bases for J; bases not matched to a gene: 5. The CDR3 runs 16 residues. Germline V gene lookup returns CDR1 WNHNN and CDR2 SYGVQD (reference sequence). This entry comes from a study of PD-1 blockade in classical Hodgkin lymphoma. General study findings and limits: Newly diagnosed patients reportedly had lower baseline TCR diversity than healthy donors. Still unresolved is the cause of the repertoire differences, which may be disease activity or prior therapy.

The chain combines TRBV10-1 with TRBJ2-2; 10 bases match TRBD2. The receptor was derived from a human donor with classical Hodgkin lymphoma. The source material was peripheral blood mononuclear cells (PBMCs). CDR3 amino acids: CASSDPSGRRTGELFF. In DNA, the CDR3 is TGCGCCAGCAGTGACCCTAGCGGGAGACGCACCGGGGAGCTGTTTTTT.